The sequence of this T cell receptor beta chain was determined in a study of post-analysis software for immune sequencing data. Study background: Relapsing-remitting, secondary progressive and progressive-relapsing forms of multiple sclerosis all featured among disease courses. Study-wide results and caveats: Five or six TRBV segments (TRBV5-6, TRBV5-1 and TRBV20-1 among them) occurred more frequently in patients than in controls.

This clonotype was seen only once. Its matching antigen is unknown. Looked up from germline, CDR1 is MNHNS and CDR2 is SASEGT. The CDR3 is made up of 14 amino acids. V was shortened by 11 bases and J by 3 bases, with 16 bases between the two germline ends. The TCR beta cDNA libraries carried unique molecular identifiers. One entry per CDR3 protein results from TCRdb running MiXCR on the PCR reads. The sample lists about 820,000 distinct CDR3 sequences, approximately 53% occurring once. The chain couples TRBV6-1 to TRBJ2-2, with D possibly being TRBD1 or TRBD2 (7 bases each). This TCR came from a girl aged 10-17 years with multiple sclerosis. The sequenced sample consisted of blood. This chain's CDR3 is CAGARGGDTGELFF. DNA of the CDR3: TGTGCCGGGGCCAGGGGGGGTGACACCGGGGAGCTGTTTTTT.